These T cell receptor beta chains were read from a single sample in a study of cytomegalovirus exposure and HLA in healthy donors. Sequenced by immunoSEQ multiplex PCR; TCRdb stores in-frame clones only, minus some. This table has 100,000 to 150,000 clones, 72% appearing once. Input material: PBMCs. These receptors came from a man aged 25 to 45 in good health and CMV-seronegative. Each CDR3 is given with its conserved first and last residue. The D gene is left open where the match is weak. A clone size is listed for some rows: how often the clone was seen (once, few, many), or a class if it is expanded.

D,size,J,V,CDR3,DNA
NA,few,TRBJ2-7,TRBV5-4,CASSLVPGDEQYF,TGTGCCAGCAGCTTGGTTCCGGGTGACGAGCAGTACTTC
NA,few,TRBJ2-5,TRBV14,CASSLEFQETQYF,TGTGCCAGCTCCCTAGAATTTCAAGAGACCCAGTACTTC
TRBD1,NA,TRBJ2-3,TRBV6-5,CASSLGPGGTDTQYF,TGTGCCAGCAGTCTCGGCCCAGGGGGTACAGATACGCAGTATTTT
NA,NA,TRBJ1-6,TRBV6-5,CASSYSSGAGNSPLHF,TGTGCCAGCAGTTACTCTTCAGGGGCCGGTAACTCACCCCTCCACTTT
TRBD1,NA,TRBJ1-2,TRBV2,CASSETQGGYGYTF,TGTGCCAGCAGTGAAACGCAGGGGGGCTATGGCTACACCTTC
TRBD1,NA,TRBJ2-4,TRBV5-1,CASSPPSKGAAKNIQYF,TGCGCCAGCAGCCCTCCCTCTAAGGGGGCGGCCAAAAACATTCAGTACTTC
NA,NA,TRBJ1-1,TRBV29-1,CSVEGQMNTEAFF,TGCAGCGTTGAAGGGCAGATGAACACTGAAGCTTTCTTT
TRBD1,NA,TRBJ1-2,TRBV19,CASTATTGGHYGYTF,TGTGCCAGTACCGCAACGACAGGGGGACACTATGGCTACACCTTC
NA,NA,TRBJ2-3,TRBV5-4,CASSPGPIDTQYF,TGTGCCAGCAGCCCCGGTCCGATAGATACGCAGTATTTT
NA,NA,TRBJ1-1,TRBV5-1,CASSLDRGYITEAFF,TGCGCCAGCAGCTTGGATCGGGGATATATCACTGAAGCTTTCTTT
NA,NA,TRBJ1-1,TRBV19,CASSIQPTVNTEAFF,TGTGCCAGTAGTATCCAACCGACAGTGAACACTGAAGCTTTCTTT
NA,NA,TRBJ2-5,TRBV4-2,CASSQGEASRQETQYF,TGTGCCAGCAGCCAAGGAGAGGCCTCTCGACAAGAGACCCAGTACTTC
TRBD1,NA,TRBJ1-1,TRBV7-9,CASRLWPGQGNTEAFF,TGTGCCAGCAGACTCTGGCCGGGACAGGGGAACACTGAAGCTTTCTTT
NA,NA,TRBJ2-2,TRBV28,CASSKGTPAGTGELFF,TGTGCCAGCAGCAAAGGGACACCCGCCGGCACCGGGGAGCTGTTTTTT
NA,few,TRBJ1-2,TRBV9,CASSVARQATYGYTF,TGTGCCAGCAGCGTAGCTAGACAGGCTACCTATGGCTACACCTTC
NA,few,TRBJ1-2,TRBV15,CATSRDLIEELGYTF,TGTGCCACCAGCAGAGATCTGATCGAGGAACTTGGCTACACCTTC
NA,NA,TRBJ1-1,TRBV18,CASSPEGAPNTEAFF,TGTGCCAGCTCACCGGAAGGGGCCCCGAACACTGAAGCTTTCTTT
TRBD1,NA,TRBJ2-5,TRBV5-1,CASSFGDRGGETQYF,TGCGCCAGCAGCTTCGGGGACAGGGGGGGAGAGACCCAGTACTTC
TRBD1,NA,TRBJ2-5,TRBV7-2,CASSRTGTGIQETQYF,TGTGCCAGCAGCCGCACCGGGACAGGCATCCAAGAGACCCAGTACTTC
TRBD1,NA,TRBJ1-2,TRBV10-3,CAITDRGRTSNYGYTF,TGTGCCATCACCGACAGGGGCCGCACCTCGAACTATGGCTACACCTTC
TRBD1,NA,TRBJ1-2,TRBV6-5,CASRVRTGSGNTF,TGTGCCAGCAGAGTCCGGACAGGGTCTGGGAACACCTTC
TRBD2,NA,TRBJ2-1,TRBV7-9,CAIPIRTSGATYNEQFF,TGTGCCATACCGATCCGGACTAGCGGGGCGACCTACAATGAGCAGTTCTTC
NA,NA,TRBJ1-5,TRBV10-3,CAISSQQGSNQPQHF,TGTGCCATCAGTAGCCAGCAGGGTAGCAATCAGCCCCAGCATTTT
NA,NA,TRBJ1-5,TRBV7-8,CASSKDSYSNQPQHF,TGTGCCAGCAGCAAGGACAGTTATAGCAATCAGCCCCAGCATTTT
NA,NA,TRBJ2-1,TRBV10-3,CAISLQDNEQFF,TGTGCCATCTCGCTACAGGACAATGAGCAGTTCTTC
NA,NA,TRBJ1-1,TRBV18,CASSPSQSRVFGEAFF,TGTGCCAGCTCACCATCTCAATCCAGGGTTTTTGGTGAAGCTTTCTTT
NA,NA,TRBJ1-2,TRBV4-1,CASSQVDRSDYGYTF,TGCGCCAGCAGCCAAGTCGACAGGAGTGACTATGGCTACACCTTC
NA,few,TRBJ1-1,TRBV5-6,CASSLSGYTEAFF,TGTGCCAGCAGCTTATCCGGGTACACTGAAGCTTTCTTT
TRBD1,NA,TRBJ2-1,TRBV5-1,CASSGQGYNEQFF,TGCGCCAGCTCCGGACAGGGATACAATGAGCAGTTCTTC
NA,few,TRBJ2-7,TRBV6-5,CASSYDPRRGGNEQYF,TGTGCCAGCAGTTACGACCCCCGTAGGGGGGGGAACGAGCAGTACTTC
NA,NA,TRBJ1-5,TRBV27,CASSFGGNGNQPQHF,TGTGCCAGCAGTTTCGGGGGGAACGGCAATCAGCCCCAGCATTTT
NA,NA,TRBJ2-5,TRBV7-9,CASSLEPLRGKETQYF,TGTGCCAGCAGCTTAGAACCGTTAAGGGGGAAAGAGACCCAGTACTTC
NA,few,TRBJ1-2,TRBV28,CASSVSNNYGYTF,TGTGCCAGCAGTGTAAGCAATAACTATGGCTACACCTTC
NA,NA,TRBJ1-5,TRBV6-1,CASSATTENQPQHF,TGTGCCAGCAGCGCCACGACAGAGAATCAGCCCCAGCATTTT
NA,NA,TRBJ1-1,TRBV19,CASSNRDTEAFF,TGTGCCAGTAGCAACCGGGACACTGAAGCTTTCTTT
TRBD1,NA,TRBJ1-1,TRBV18,CASSPTGGLSTEAFF,TGTGCCAGCTCACCGACAGGGGGGCTGTCCACTGAAGCTTTCTTT
TRBD2,NA,TRBJ2-7,TRBV6-5,CASSLKRGASYEQYF,TGTGCCAGCAGTCTAAAGCGGGGGGCCTCCTACGAGCAGTACTTC
NA,NA,TRBJ1-2,TRBV7-2,CASSLGGGNPYGYTF,TGTGCCAGCAGCTTAGGGGGGGGGAACCCCTATGGCTACACCTTC
NA,few,TRBJ1-1,TRBV9,CASSGDSGTEAFF,TGTGCCAGCAGCGGTGACAGTGGCACTGAAGCTTTCTTT
NA,NA,TRBJ2-5,TRBV5-5,CASSLAPGTETQYF,TGTGCCAGCAGCTTGGCCCCGGGAACGGAGACCCAGTACTTC